The next 18 T cell receptor beta chains were all read from a single sample in a study of blood T cells in healthy people across ages. The authors ran a second PCR of roughly 6 to 12 cycles using a sample-barcoded 5' primer and a J-beta primer mix. Using its own MiXCR run on the 5' RACE reads, TCRdb lists one record per CDR3 protein. The sample consists of around 750,000 distinct CDR3 sequences, approximately 55% of them appearing once. The sequenced sample was blood. These receptors were obtained from a man older than 75 in good health.

This chain uses TRBV21-1 with TRBJ1-2; TRBD1, the table's D call, lacks a check against the DNA. TRBV21-1 has pseudogene status. CDR3 size: 14 residues. Written as DNA, the CDR3 is TGTGCCAGCAGCAAAGAGAGGGACAGTAAGAGCTACACCTTC. Translated, it gives CASSKERDSKSYTF.

The chain has TRBV20-1 and TRBJ2-1; possibly TRBD2 for D (6 bases). The end of the DNA aligns better with TRBJ2-7, so the J call may be wrong. The CDR3 is 11 residues long. Per germline, CDR1 DFQATT and CDR2 SNEGSKA (reference sequence). The CDR3: CSRDFHNEQYF. CDR3 in DNA: TGCAGCCGGGACTTCCACAATGAGCAGTACTTC.

About this clonotype itself: A read error may produce the germline difference seen at one junction end. The rearrangement uses TRBV20-1 and TRBJ1-5; TRBD1 is a possible D gene (6 bases). Germline V gives CDR1 DFQATT, CDR2 SNEGSKA (reference sequence). The CDR3 consists of 14 residues. CDR3 residues: CSARDLQGNRPQHF. In DNA form, the CDR3 reads TGCAGTGCTAGAGATCTCCAGGGGAATCGGCCCCAGCATTTT.

In this sample, this clonotype turned up many times. The rearrangement links TRBV11-2 to TRBJ2-5; D is undetermined. Germline CDR1 reads SGHAT; CDR2 reads FQNNGV. V was shortened by 1 base and J by 5 bases, with 5 bases between the two germline ends. CDR3 length: 12 residues. The CDR3 bases are TGTGCCAGCAGCTTAGCCTGGGAGACCCAGTACTTC. This translates into CASSLAWETQYF. The whole variable domain, filled in from reference TRBV11-2 and TRBJ2-5, reads EAGVAQSPRYKIIEKRQSVAFWCNPISGHATLYWYQQILGQGPKLLIQFQNNGVVDDSQLPKDRFSAERLKGVDSTLKIQPAKLEDSAVYLCASSLAWETQYFGPGTRLLVL.

A few counts support this clonotype. This rearrangement joins TRBV25-1 to TRBJ2-1; 11 bases line up with TRBD1. The closer fit of TRBJ2-7 to the DNA end suggests the J call may be wrong. The CDR3 length is 18 residues. The germline V gene encodes CDR1 MGHDK and CDR2 SYGVNS. Written as DNA, the CDR3 is TGTGCCAGCAGTGACCCTTCCGCTCCGGGACAGGGGGTTTACGAGCAGTACTTC. Translating it yields CASSDPSAPGQGVYEQYF.

J is TRBJ2-7 and V is TRBV11-2; 7 nucleotides align to TRBD1. Looked up from germline, CDR1 is SGHAT and CDR2 is FQNNGV. V shed 3 bases, J shed 3 bases, and the junction held 8 bases outside the gene matches. The CDR3 covers 15 residues. CDR3 in amino acids: CASSFAGQAYYEQYF. DNA for the CDR3: TGTGCCAGCAGCTTTGCCGGACAGGCTTACTACGAGCAGTACTTC. Variable domain in full (rest from reference TRBV11-2 and TRBJ2-7): EAGVAQSPRYKIIEKRQSVAFWCNPISGHATLYWYQQILGQGPKLLIQFQNNGVVDDSQLPKDRFSAERLKGVDSTLKIQPAKLEDSAVYLCASSFAGQAYYEQYFGPGTRLTVT.

A remark on this clonotype: An end of the junction differs from the germline gene, which may be a read error. The genes are TRBV7-2 and TRBJ2-5, with 14 bases identical to TRBD2. The CDR3 sequence is 17 residues long. Per the germline V gene, CDR1 is SGHTA and CDR2 is FQGNSA. The CDR3 sequence: CASSVAGTSGSGETQYF. CDR3 in DNA: TGTGCCAGCAGCGTAGCCGGGACTAGCGGGAGTGGAGAGACCCAGTACTTC.

A word on this clonotype: The conserved final phenylalanine or tryptophan is absent from the CDR3, which likely points to a read error. The rearrangement uses TRBV5-1 and TRBJ2-5, with TRBD2 identical over 7 bases. The germline CDR1 and CDR2 sequences are SGHRS and YFSETQ. V was pared by 3 bases and J by 4 bases, with 12 bases of the junction left unmatched. The CDR3 is 16 residues long. CDR3 amino acids: CASSSLAAPNRETQYY. The CDR3 DNA is TGCGCCAGCAGCTCGCTAGCGGCCCCTAATAGAGAGACCCAGTACTAC.

This chain uses TRBV9 with TRBJ2-5; D is undetermined. There are 14 residues in the CDR3. Per germline, CDR1 SGDLS and CDR2 YYNGEE. With 8 bases removed from V and 1 base from J, the gap between germline ends came to 15 bases. The CDR3, as DNA: TGTGCCAGTCATACAAGGGTCTCCCAAGAGACCCAGTACTTC. Translated: CASHTRVSQETQYF.

The chain is built from TRBV7-9 and TRBJ2-5, with TRBD2 as a possible D gene (5 bases). Germline-derived CDR1 and CDR2 are SEHNR and FQNEAQ (reference sequence). V dropped 3 bases and J dropped 3 bases, with 11 bases sitting between them. This CDR3 has 14 amino acids. DNA of the CDR3: TGTGCCAGCAGCTTTGCAGCGGCCAAAGAGACCCAGTACTTC. Its protein is CASSFAAAKETQYF.

This clonotype has only one observation. One end of the junction varies from germline; a read error may be responsible. The chain links TRBV15 to TRBJ2-1; 8 nucleotides match TRBD2. The CDR3 is 16 residues long. Germline V gene sequence: CDR1 LNHNV, CDR2 YYDKDF (reference sequence). CDR3 DNA sequence: TGTGCCACCAGCAGTCCTACTAGCGGCTACTACAGTGAGCAGTTCTTC. Translated, it gives CATSSPTSGYYSEQFF. The full variable domain, with the rest looked up from reference TRBV15 and TRBJ2-1, is DAMVIQNPRYQVTQFGKPVTLSCSQTLNHNVMYWYQQKSSQAPKLLFHYYDKDFNNEADTPDNFQSRRPNTSFCFLDIRSPGLGDTAMYLCATSSPTSGYYSEQFFGPGTRLTVL.

J is TRBJ2-4 and V is TRBV12-3 or TRBV12-4; 10 nucleotides line up with TRBD1. Trimming at V came to 6 bases and at J to 1 base, leaving 6 bases not matched to a gene. This CDR3 contains 16 residues. CDR3 sequence reads: CASRTGQGDAKNIQYF. CDR3 nucleotides: TGTGCCAGCAGGACCGGACAGGGGGATGCCAAAAACATTCAGTACTTC.

This chain joins TRBV4-1 and TRBJ1-1; D might be TRBD1 (5 bases). Trimming removed 4 bases at V and 1 base at J, with 13 bases between. There are 15 residues in the CDR3. Germline lookup yields CDR1 MGHRA and CDR2 YSYEKL. CDR3: CASSPRAGGNTEAFF. The CDR3, as DNA: TGCGCCAGCAGCCCGCGAGCGGGGGGGAACACTGAAGCTTTCTTT.

The genes are TRBV24-1 and TRBJ2-1; unclear D gene. CDR1 is KGHDR, CDR2 SFDVKD, per germline. This CDR3 is built from 13 residues. V lost 4 bases and J 8 bases, leaving 11 bases between the germline ends. The CDR3 region has the DNA TGTGCCACCAGTGAATCCGGGCTTGATGAGCAGTTCTTC. As protein: CATSESGLDEQFF.

This clonotype was picked up one time. A junction end diverges from the germline sequence, so it may reflect a read error. This chain uses TRBV6-1 with TRBJ2-4; no clear D. Germline V gene sequence: CDR1 MNHNS, CDR2 SASEGT. The CDR3 has 16 amino acids. The CDR3 region has the DNA TGTGCCAGTAGTGAAACGGCCCAAGGAGCCAAAAACATTCAGTACTTC. Protein: CASSETAQGAKNIQYF.

This chain links TRBV11-2 with TRBJ2-3; 13 bases agree with TRBD2. This CDR3 is built from 16 residues. The germline V gene has CDR1 SGHAT and CDR2 FQNNGV. V trimming: 4 bases; J trimming: 14 bases; junction bases outside the gene matches: 15. The CDR3 loop reads CASSSLMGLAGRHAYF. In DNA, the CDR3 is TGTGCCAGCAGCTCTCTCATGGGACTAGCGGGAAGGCACGCGTATTTT.

This clonotype was counted a few times. The J gene is TRBJ2-3, the V gene TRBV6-5, with TRBD1 identical over 8 bases. V gave up 2 bases and J gave up 2 bases; unmatched junction bases: 6. CDR1 is MNHEY, CDR2 SVGAGI, per germline. This CDR3 has 16 amino acids. In nucleotides, the CDR3 is TGTGCCAGCAGTTACGGACAGGGTCTGTCCACAGATACGCAGTATTTT. Protein sequence: CASSYGQGLSTDTQYF.

The genes are TRBV7-2 and TRBJ2-2; 8 bases map to TRBD2. Germline lookup yields CDR1 SGHTA and CDR2 FQGNSA. The trim removed 3 bases at V and 7 bases at J, leaving 7 bases unmatched. There are 15 residues in the CDR3. CDR3 DNA: TGTGCCAGCAGCTTGAGCGGGGGATTCGGCGGGGAGCTGTTTTTT. Protein: CASSLSGGFGGELFF.